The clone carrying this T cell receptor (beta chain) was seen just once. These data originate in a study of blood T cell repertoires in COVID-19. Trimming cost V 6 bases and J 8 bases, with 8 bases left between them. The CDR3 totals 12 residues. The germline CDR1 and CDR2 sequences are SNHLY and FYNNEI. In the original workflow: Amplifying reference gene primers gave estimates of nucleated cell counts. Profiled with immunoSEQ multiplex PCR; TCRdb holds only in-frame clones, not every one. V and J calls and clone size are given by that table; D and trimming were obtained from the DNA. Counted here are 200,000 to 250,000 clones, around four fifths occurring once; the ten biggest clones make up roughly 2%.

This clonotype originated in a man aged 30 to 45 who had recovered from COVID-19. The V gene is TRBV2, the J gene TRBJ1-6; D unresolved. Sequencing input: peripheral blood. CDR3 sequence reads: CASSRVYSPLHF. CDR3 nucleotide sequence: TGTGCCAGCAGCCGGGTTTATTCACCCCTCCACTTT. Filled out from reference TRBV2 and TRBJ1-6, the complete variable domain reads EPEVTQTPSHQVTQMGQEVILRCVPISNHLYFYWYRQILGQKVEFLVSFYNNEISEKSEIFDDQFSVERPDGSNFTLKIRSTKLEDSAMYFCASSRVYSPLHFGNGTRLTVT.